The clone carrying this T cell receptor (beta chain) was counted at least ten times. The antigen is not known. The entry originates in a study of neurological immune-mediated disorders. Germline CDR1 SGHTA, CDR2 FQGNSA. CDR3 length equals 14 residues. V was cut by 1 base and J by 0 bases, with 6 bases left in between. Synthesis of cDNA was performed by 5'RACE using 10-nucleotide random UMIs. A single record per CDR3 protein comes from TCRdb applying MiXCR to the 5' RACE reads. The data show tens of thousands of distinct CDR3 sequences, with 2% to 3% seen just once and 2% to 3% held by the top ten. Study outcomes and limitations: No CDR3 amino acid sequences were shared by expanded clones across subjects, suggesting private repertoires in all groups. One cluster of related CDR3 sequences contained, by phylogenetic grouping, the repertoires of 18 of 34 multiple sclerosis patients and formed a possible signature.

Unsorted libraries were generated from 2 million PBMCs. These cells had been stored in RNAlater at -80 C. The chain employs TRBV7-2 and TRBJ2-5; a weak D match, TRBD1 (6 bases). The clonotype originates from a man aged 45-60 years with multiple sclerosis. The sequenced sample consisted of PBMCs. The DNA for the CDR3 is TGTGCCAGCAGCTTAGGGACAGACCAAGAGACCCAGTACTTC. Its protein is CASSLGTDQETQYF.